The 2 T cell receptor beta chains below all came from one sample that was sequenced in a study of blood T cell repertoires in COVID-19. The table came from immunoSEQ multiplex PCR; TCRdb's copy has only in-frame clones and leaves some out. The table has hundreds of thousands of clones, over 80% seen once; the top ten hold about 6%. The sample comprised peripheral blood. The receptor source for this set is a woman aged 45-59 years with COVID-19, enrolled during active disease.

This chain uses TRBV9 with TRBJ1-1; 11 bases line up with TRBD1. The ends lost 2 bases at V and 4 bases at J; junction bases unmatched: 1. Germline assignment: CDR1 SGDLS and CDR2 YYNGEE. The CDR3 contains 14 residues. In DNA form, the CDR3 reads TGTGCCAGCAGCGTGGGACAGGGGGGCACTGAAGCTTTCTTT. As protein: CASSVGQGGTEAFF.

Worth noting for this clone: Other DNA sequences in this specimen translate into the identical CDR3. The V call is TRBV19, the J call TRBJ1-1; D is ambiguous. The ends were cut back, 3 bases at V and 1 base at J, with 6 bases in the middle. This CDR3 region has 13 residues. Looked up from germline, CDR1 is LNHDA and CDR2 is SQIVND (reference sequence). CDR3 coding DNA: TGTGCCAGTAGTATCTCCGGGAACACTGAAGCTTTCTTT. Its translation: CASSISGNTEAFF.